Here is one T cell receptor (beta chain) with its context. This sample is drawn from a study of blood T cell repertoires in COVID-19. After removal of 4 bases from V and 5 bases from J, the junction contained 7 bases not matched to a gene. The CDR3 loop spans 15 amino acids. Germline V CDR1 and CDR2: MNHEY, SVGAGI. TCRdb's copy holds only in-frame clones and misses some; the assay was immunoSEQ multiplex PCR. The table shows approximately 170,000 clones, with about 88% occurring only once. This sequence joins TRBV6-5 and TRBJ1-4; 7 bases align to TRBD1. The receptor's source is a man between 60 and 75 years old with active or convalescent COVID-19. The sequenced material came from peripheral blood. The CDR3 loop reads CASSSEQGQNEKLFF. CDR3 nucleotide sequence: TGTGCCAGCAGTTCTGAACAGGGACAGAATGAAAAACTGTTTTTT.